The 5 T cell receptor beta chains in this list originate from one sample, sequenced in a study of PD-1 blockade in classical Hodgkin lymphoma. TCRdb's table, derived via immunoSEQ multiplex PCR, lists solely in-frame clones and lacks some. Of 100,000 or so clones in the sample, 90% are singletons; the top ten hold around 2.7%. As for time point: cycle 4 day 1 (C4D1), after five to seven weeks of nivolumab. Exposure to brentuximab vedotin varied, and each patient had relapsed following autologous stem cell transplantation. The input for sequencing was peripheral blood mononuclear cells (PBMCs), taken before the fourth cycle of nivolumab. The receptors originated from a human donor with classical Hodgkin lymphoma.

The J gene is TRBJ1-6, the V gene TRBV28, with TRBD1 identical over 8 bases. Germline V CDR1 and CDR2: MDHEN, SYDVKM. The length of the CDR3 is 16 residues. The J segment lost 5 bases and the V segment lost 2 bases, leaving 5 bases of the junction unmatched. This chain's CDR3 is CASSLGTGSNNSPLHF. CDR3 DNA: TGTGCCAGCAGTTTAGGGACAGGATCCAATAATTCACCCCTCCACTTT.

Only one count was recorded for this clone. The chain joins TRBV18 to TRBJ1-2, with TRBD1 matching 7 bases. Germline CDR1 is KGHSH and CDR2 is LQKENI. The CDR3 spans 13 residues. V was pared by 1 base and J by 6 bases, with 2 bases of the junction left unmatched. The chain's CDR3 is CASSPLTGNGYTF. CDR3 DNA: TGTGCCAGCTCACCACTGACAGGGAATGGCTACACCTTC.

This sequence joins TRBV28 and TRBJ2-7, with D tentatively TRBD1 or TRBD2 (5 bases each). Per the germline V gene, CDR1 is MDHEN and CDR2 is SYDVKM. V lost 4 bases and J 3 bases, leaving 13 bases between the germline ends. This CDR3 has 14 amino acids. CDR3: CASSSGSSGYEQYF. In nucleotides, the CDR3 is TGTGCCAGCAGTTCAGGGAGTTCGGGCTACGAGCAGTACTTC.

The chain combines TRBV7-9 with TRBJ1-1; TRBD1 matches 10 bases. The germline CDR1 and CDR2 sequences are SEHNR and FQNEAQ (reference sequence). This CDR3 has 17 amino acids. J lost 7 bases, V lost 7 bases, and 18 bases had no gene match. This CDR3 reads CASTIGTGVVGSSEAFF. The CDR3, as DNA: TGTGCCAGCACTATCGGGACAGGGGTCGTTGGGAGTAGTGAAGCTTTCTTT.

J is TRBJ2-3 and V is TRBV6-5; TRBD2 matches 9 bases. Unmatched junction bases numbered 7, after V lost 2 bases and J lost 4 bases. Germline-derived CDR1 and CDR2 are MNHEY and SVGAGI. The CDR3 has 16 amino acids. This CDR3 reads CASSYPAGGVPDTQYF. The CDR3 DNA sequence: TGTGCCAGCAGTTACCCCGCGGGGGGGGTCCCAGATACGCAGTATTTT.